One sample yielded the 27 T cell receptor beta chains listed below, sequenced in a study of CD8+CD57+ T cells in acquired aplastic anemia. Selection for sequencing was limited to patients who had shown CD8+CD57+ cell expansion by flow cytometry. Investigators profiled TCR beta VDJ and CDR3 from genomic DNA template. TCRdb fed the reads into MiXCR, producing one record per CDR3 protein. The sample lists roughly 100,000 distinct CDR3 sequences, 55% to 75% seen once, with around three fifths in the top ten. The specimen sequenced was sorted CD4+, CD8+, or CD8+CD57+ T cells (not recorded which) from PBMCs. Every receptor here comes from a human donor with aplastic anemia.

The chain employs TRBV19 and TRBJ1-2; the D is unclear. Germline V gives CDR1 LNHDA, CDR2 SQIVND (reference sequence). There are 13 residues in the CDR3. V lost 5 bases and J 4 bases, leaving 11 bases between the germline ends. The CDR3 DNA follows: TGTGCCAGTAGTTTACAAAGCTTCTATGGCTACACCTTC. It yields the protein CASSLQSFYGYTF.

The CDR3 nucleotides are TGTGCCACCAGTGGGGCTAGAGGCAATCAGCCCCAGCATTTT. Protein product: CATSGARGNQPQHF. The chain joins TRBV24-1 to TRBJ1-5; D unresolved. CDR1 is KGHDR and CDR2 is SFDVKD in the germline V gene. The V end was cut by 5 bases, the J end by 2 bases, with 9 bases between. This CDR3 has 14 amino acids.

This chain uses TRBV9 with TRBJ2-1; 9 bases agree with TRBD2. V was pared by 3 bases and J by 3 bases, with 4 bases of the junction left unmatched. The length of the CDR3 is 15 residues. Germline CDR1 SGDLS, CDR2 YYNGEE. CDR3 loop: CASSGGTSFYNEQFF. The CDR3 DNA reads TGTGCCAGCAGCGGAGGGACTAGCTTCTACAATGAGCAGTTCTTC.

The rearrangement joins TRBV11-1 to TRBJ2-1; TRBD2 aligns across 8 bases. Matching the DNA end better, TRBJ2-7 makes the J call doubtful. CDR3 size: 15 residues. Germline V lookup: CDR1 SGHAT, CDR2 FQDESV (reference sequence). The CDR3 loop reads CASSTLRGAHSEQYF. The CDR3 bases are TGTGCCAGCAGCACCTTGCGGGGGGCCCACTCCGAGCAGTACTTC.

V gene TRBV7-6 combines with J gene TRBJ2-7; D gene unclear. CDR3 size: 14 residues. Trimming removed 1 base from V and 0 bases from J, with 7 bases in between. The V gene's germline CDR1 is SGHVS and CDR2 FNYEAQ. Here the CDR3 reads CASSLGGNSYEQYF. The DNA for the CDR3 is TGTGCCAGCAGCTTAGGAGGCAACTCCTACGAGCAGTACTTC.

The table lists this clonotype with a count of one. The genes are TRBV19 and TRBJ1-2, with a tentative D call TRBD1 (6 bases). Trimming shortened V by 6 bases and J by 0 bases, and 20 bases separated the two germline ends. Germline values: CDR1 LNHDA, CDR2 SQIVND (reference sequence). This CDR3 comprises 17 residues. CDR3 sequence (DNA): TGTGCCAGTAGCCCTTCGGGGGGGGCGGTGGCTAACTATGGCTACACCTTC. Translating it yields CASSPSGGAVANYGYTF.

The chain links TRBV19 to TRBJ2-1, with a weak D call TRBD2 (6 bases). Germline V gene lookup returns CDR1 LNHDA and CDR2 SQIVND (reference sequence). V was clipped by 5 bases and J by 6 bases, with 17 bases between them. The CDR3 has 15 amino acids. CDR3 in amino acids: CASSRRDSYPNEQFF. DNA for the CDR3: TGTGCCAGTAGTCGACGGGACTCATATCCCAATGAGCAGTTCTTC.

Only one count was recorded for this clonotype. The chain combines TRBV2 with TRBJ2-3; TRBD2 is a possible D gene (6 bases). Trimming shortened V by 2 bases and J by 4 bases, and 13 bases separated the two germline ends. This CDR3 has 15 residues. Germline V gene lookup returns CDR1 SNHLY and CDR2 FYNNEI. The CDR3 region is CASSESLARPDTQYF. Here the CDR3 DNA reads TGTGCCAGCAGTGAAAGTCTAGCGAGACCAGATACGCAGTATTTT.

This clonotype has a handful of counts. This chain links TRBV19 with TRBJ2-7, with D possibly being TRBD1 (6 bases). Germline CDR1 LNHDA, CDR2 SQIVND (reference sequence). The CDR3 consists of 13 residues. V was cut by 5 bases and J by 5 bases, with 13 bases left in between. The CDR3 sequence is CASSPPGTNEQYF. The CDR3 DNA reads TGTGCCAGTAGTCCCCCCGGGACAAACGAGCAGTACTTC.

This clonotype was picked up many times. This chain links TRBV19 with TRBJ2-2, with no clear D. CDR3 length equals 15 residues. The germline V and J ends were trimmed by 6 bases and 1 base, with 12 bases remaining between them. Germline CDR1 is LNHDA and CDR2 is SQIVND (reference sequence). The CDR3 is CASSQTNENTGELFF. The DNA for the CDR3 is TGTGCCAGTAGCCAAACTAACGAGAACACCGGGGAGCTGTTTTTT.

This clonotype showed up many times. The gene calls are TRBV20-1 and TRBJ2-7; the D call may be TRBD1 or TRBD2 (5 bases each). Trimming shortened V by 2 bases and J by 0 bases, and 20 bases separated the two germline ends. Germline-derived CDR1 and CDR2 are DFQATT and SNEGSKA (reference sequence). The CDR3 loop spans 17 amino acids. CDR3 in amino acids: CSARLLQGRRSSYEQYF. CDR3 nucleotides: TGCAGTGCTAGATTGTTGCAGGGACGGAGGAGCTCCTACGAGCAGTACTTC.

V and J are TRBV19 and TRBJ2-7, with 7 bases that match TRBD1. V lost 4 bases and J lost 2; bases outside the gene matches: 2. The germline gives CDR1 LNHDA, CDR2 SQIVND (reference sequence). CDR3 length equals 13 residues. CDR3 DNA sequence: TGTGCCAGTAGTACGGGACAGACCTACGAGCAGTACTTC. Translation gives CASSTGQTYEQYF.

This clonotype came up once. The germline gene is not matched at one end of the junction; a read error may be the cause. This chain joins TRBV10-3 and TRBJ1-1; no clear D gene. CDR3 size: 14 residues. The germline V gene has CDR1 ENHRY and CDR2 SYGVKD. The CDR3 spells CAISDVRLNTDAFF. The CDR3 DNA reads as TGTGCCATCAGTGATGTCAGGCTGAACACTGACGCTTTCTTC.

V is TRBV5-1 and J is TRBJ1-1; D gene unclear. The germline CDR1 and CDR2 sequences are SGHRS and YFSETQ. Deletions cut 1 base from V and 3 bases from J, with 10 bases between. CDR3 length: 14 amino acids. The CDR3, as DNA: TGCGCCAGCAGCTTGAGTACCGAATACACTGAAGCTTTCTTT. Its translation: CASSLSTEYTEAFF. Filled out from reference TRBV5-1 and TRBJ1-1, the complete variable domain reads KAGVTQTPRYLIKTRGQQVTLSCSPISGHRSVSWYQQTPGQGLQFLFEYFSETQRNKGNFPGRFSGRQFSNSRSEMNVSTLELGDSALYLCASSLSTEYTEAFFGQGTRLTVV.

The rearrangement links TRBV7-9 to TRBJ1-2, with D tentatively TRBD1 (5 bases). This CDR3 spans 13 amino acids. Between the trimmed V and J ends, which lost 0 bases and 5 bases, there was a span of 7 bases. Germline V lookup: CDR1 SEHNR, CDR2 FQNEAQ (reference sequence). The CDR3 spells CASSLAREYGYTF. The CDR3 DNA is TGTGCCAGCAGCTTAGCCAGGGAGTATGGCTACACCTTC.

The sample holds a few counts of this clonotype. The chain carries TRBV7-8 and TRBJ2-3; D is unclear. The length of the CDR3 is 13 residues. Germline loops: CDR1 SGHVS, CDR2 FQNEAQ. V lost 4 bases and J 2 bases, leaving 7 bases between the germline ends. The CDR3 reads CASSSYFTDTQYF. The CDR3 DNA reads TGTGCCAGCAGCTCATATTTCACAGATACGCAGTATTTT.

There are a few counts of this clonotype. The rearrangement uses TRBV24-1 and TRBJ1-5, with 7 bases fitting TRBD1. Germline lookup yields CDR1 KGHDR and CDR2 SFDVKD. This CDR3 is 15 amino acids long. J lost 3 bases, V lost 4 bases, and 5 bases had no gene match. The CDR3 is CATSDPGQINQPQHF. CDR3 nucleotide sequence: TGTGCCACCAGTGACCCGGGACAGATCAATCAGCCCCAGCATTTT.

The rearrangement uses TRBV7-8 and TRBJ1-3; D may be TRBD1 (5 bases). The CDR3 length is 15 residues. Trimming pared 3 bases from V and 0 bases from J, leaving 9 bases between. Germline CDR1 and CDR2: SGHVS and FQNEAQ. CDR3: CASSFAGTSGNTIYF. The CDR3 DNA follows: TGTGCCAGCAGCTTTGCAGGGACCTCTGGAAACACCATATATTTT.

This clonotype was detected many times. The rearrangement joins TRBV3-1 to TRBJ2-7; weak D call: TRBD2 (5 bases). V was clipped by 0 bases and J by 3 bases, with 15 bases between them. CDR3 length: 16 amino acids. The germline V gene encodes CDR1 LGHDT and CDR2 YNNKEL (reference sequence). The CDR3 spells CASSQDPAGDYYEQYF. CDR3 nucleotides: TGTGCCAGCAGCCAAGATCCCGCGGGTGACTACTACGAGCAGTACTTC.

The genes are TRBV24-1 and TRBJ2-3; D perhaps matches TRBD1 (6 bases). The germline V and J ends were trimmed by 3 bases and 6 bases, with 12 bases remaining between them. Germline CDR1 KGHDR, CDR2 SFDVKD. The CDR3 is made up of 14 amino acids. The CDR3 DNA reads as TGTGCCACCAGTGATCCACAGGGTTTCGATACGCAGTATTTT. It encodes CATSDPQGFDTQYF.

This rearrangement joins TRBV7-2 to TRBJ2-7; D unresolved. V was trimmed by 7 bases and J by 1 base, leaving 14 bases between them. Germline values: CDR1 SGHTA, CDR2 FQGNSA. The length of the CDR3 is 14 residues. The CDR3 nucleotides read TGTGCCAGCAAAATGGCGATCAATTCCTACGAGCAGTACTTC. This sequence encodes CASKMAINSYEQYF.

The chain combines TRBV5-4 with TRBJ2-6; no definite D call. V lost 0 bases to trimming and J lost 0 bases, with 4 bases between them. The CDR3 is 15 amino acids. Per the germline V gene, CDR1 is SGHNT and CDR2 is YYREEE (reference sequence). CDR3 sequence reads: CASSLAYSGANVLTF. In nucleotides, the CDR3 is TGTGCCAGCAGCTTGGCCTACTCTGGGGCCAACGTCCTGACTTTC.

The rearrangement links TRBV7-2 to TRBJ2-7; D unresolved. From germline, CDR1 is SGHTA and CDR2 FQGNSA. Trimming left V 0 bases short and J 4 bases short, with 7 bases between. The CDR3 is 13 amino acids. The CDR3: CASSLALEYEQYF. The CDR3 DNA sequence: TGTGCCAGCAGCTTAGCGCTAGAGTACGAGCAGTACTTC.

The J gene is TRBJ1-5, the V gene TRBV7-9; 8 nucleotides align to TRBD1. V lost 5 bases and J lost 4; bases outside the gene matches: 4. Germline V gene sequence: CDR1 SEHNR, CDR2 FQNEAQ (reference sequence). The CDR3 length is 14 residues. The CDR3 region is CASSDDRGNQPQHF. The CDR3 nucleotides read TGTGCCAGCAGCGATGACAGGGGAAATCAGCCCCAGCATTTT.

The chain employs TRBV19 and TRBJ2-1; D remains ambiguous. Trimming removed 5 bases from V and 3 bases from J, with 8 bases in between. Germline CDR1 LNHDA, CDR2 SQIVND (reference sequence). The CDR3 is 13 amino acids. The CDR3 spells CASSDSFYNEQFF. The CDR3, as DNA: TGTGCCAGTAGTGACTCCTTCTACAATGAGCAGTTCTTC.

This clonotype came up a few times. CDR3 protein: CAISVQRGGYYEQYF. CDR3 bases: TGTGCCATCAGTGTACAGCGGGGGGGGTACTACGAGCAGTACTTC. This chain uses TRBV10-3 with TRBJ2-5; TRBD2 aligns across 10 bases. The J call is in doubt because the DNA end fits TRBJ2-7 better. The V gene's germline CDR1 is ENHRY and CDR2 SYGVKD. CDR3 length: 15 amino acids.

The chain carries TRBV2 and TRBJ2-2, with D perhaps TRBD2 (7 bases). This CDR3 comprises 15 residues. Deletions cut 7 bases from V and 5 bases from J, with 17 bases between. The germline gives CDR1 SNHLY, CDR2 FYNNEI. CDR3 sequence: CASKFVGGQTGELFF. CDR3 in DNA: TGTGCCAGCAAATTCGTGGGGGGGCAGACCGGGGAGCTGTTTTTT. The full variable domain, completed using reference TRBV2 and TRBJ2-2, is EPEVTQTPSHQVTQMGQEVILRCVPISNHLYFYWYRQILGQKVEFLVSFYNNEISEKSEIFDDQFSVERPDGSNFTLKIRSTKLEDSAMYFCASKFVGGQTGELFFGEGSRLTVL.